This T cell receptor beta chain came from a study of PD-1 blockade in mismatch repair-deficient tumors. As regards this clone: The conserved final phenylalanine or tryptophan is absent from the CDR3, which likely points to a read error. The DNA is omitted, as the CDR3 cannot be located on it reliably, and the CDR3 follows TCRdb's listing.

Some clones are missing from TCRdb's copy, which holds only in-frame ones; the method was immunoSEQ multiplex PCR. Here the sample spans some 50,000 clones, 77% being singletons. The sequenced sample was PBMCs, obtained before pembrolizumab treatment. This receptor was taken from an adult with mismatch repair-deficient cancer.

CDR3 residues: CSARTGPAR. The chain is built from TRBV20-1 and TRBJ1-5; the D segment call TRBD1 is taken from the table without a DNA check. The CDR3 is 9 amino acids long, termini counted. The germline gives CDR1 DFQATT, CDR2 SNEGSKA (reference sequence).